Listed here are 17 T cell receptor beta chains from one sample, sequenced in a study of CD8 T cells in Susac syndrome. Random-hexamer reverse transcription was applied to about 0.45 to 1 ug RNA. TCRdb re-derived calls from the immunoSEQ multiplex PCR reads in MiXCR, one entry per CDR3 protein. In the table there are some 200,000 distinct CDR3 sequences, almost 96% of which are singletons. Sequencing was performed on CD4+ T cells from PBMCs. Every receptor here comes from a human donor with Susac syndrome.

The chain is built from TRBV6-2 or TRBV6-3 and TRBJ2-1; no clear D gene. The V gene lost 0 bases and the J gene lost 12 bases, with 12 bases spanning the gap. The CDR3 is 13 amino acids. Germline V gene data show CDR1 as MNHEY and CDR2 as SVGEGT. Here the CDR3 reads CASSYSTGTRQFF. CDR3 DNA sequence: TGTGCCAGCAGTTACTCAACCGGAACTCGGCAGTTCTTC.

The J gene is TRBJ1-1, the V gene TRBV7-3; D not resolved. This CDR3 spans 13 amino acids. V lost 2 bases and J lost 4, with 8 bases in between. Germline CDR1 SGHTA, CDR2 FQGTGA. The CDR3 DNA reads as TGTGCCAGCAGCTTATCGGGGATCACTGAAGCTTTCTTT. This encodes CASSLSGITEAFF.

The J gene is TRBJ1-2, the V gene TRBV27; 9 bases are shared with TRBD1. There are 13 residues in the CDR3. Per the germline V gene, CDR1 is MNHEY and CDR2 is SMNVEV (reference sequence). V trimming: 2 bases; J trimming: 8 bases; junction bases outside the gene matches: 3. CDR3 in amino acids: CASSLGQGIGYTF. CDR3 coding DNA: TGTGCCAGCAGTTTAGGACAGGGGATCGGCTACACCTTC.

This sequence joins TRBV19 and TRBJ2-1; D is unclear. Germline assignment: CDR1 LNHDA and CDR2 SQIVND (reference sequence). V lost 1 base, J lost 9 bases, and 10 bases lay in between. This CDR3 contains 13 residues. The CDR3 is CASSIGGQAEQFF. CDR3 nucleotide sequence: TGTGCCAGTAGTATAGGAGGTCAGGCTGAGCAGTTCTTC.

The chain uses TRBV29-1 and TRBJ1-1; no clear D. Germline loops: CDR1 SQVTM, CDR2 ANQGSEA. This CDR3 has 11 amino acids. The V end was cut by 5 bases, the J end by 2 bases, with 6 bases between. This CDR3 is CSVHGNTEAFF. CDR3 sequence (DNA): TGCAGCGTTCACGGCAACACTGAAGCTTTCTTT.

This chain connects TRBV29-1 to TRBJ1-2; TRBD1 matches 10 bases. V gave up 6 bases and J gave up 2 bases; unmatched junction bases: 6. Looked up from germline, CDR1 is SQVTM and CDR2 is ANQGSEA. The CDR3 consists of 14 residues. CDR3 protein: CSVLAGQGNYGYTF. The CDR3 DNA follows: TGCAGCGTCCTCGCGGGACAGGGGAACTATGGCTACACCTTC.

V usage is TRBV6-2 or TRBV6-3 and J usage is TRBJ1-2, with 7 bases identical to TRBD1. The CDR3 runs 13 residues. The V gene end was trimmed by 8 bases and the J gene end by 1 base; junction bases not matched to a gene: 4. From germline, CDR1 is MNHEY and CDR2 SVGEGT. The CDR3 is CASGDRDNYGYTF. The CDR3 DNA follows: TGTGCCAGCGGGGACAGAGATAACTATGGCTACACCTTC.

This sequence joins TRBV12-3 or TRBV12-4 and TRBJ1-5, with a weak D call TRBD1 (6 bases). The CDR3 spans 13 residues. V gave up 5 bases and J gave up 9 bases, with 14 bases separating them. CDR3 sequence (DNA): TGTGCCAGCAGTGGGGACAAGGGTTCGCCCCAGCATTTT. Encoded protein: CASSGDKGSPQHF.

This chain joins TRBV6-5 and TRBJ1-2, with 8 bases lining up with TRBD1. This CDR3 has 15 residues. Germline lookup yields CDR1 MNHEY and CDR2 SVGAGI. V lost 6 bases, J lost 8 bases, and 14 bases stayed unmatched. The CDR3 loop reads CASSPTDDRGVGYTF. CDR3 nucleotide sequence: TGTGCCAGCAGCCCAACGGATGACAGGGGTGTGGGCTACACCTTC.

The chain joins TRBV27 to TRBJ1-6; 9 bases are shared with TRBD1. The CDR3 loop spans 16 amino acids. The trim removed 3 bases at V and 9 bases at J, leaving 9 bases unmatched. Looked up from germline, CDR1 is MNHEY and CDR2 is SMNVEV (reference sequence). This CDR3 reads CASSFSTTGGGSPLHF. The CDR3 nucleotides read TGTGCCAGCAGTTTCTCTACCACAGGGGGCGGTTCACCCCTCCACTTT.

This chain links TRBV20-1 with TRBJ1-2; 8 nucleotides agree with TRBD1. CDR1 and CDR2 (germline): DFQATT, SNEGSKA (reference sequence). V trimming: 6 bases; J trimming: 0 bases; junction bases outside the gene matches: 9. The CDR3 has 15 residues. CDR3 coding DNA: TGCAGTGCCAAAGGACAGGGAGAGGCTAACTATGGCTACACCTTC. Protein product: CSAKGQGEANYGYTF.

The CDR3 DNA sequence: TGCAGCGTTGCGGATAACGCGGGGGCTGGCGGCACAGATACGCAGTATTTT. As protein: CSVADNAGAGGTDTQYF. The chain carries TRBV29-1 and TRBJ2-3; D perhaps matches TRBD2 (7 bases). This CDR3 contains 17 residues. Germline-derived CDR1 and CDR2 are SQVTM and ANQGSEA. V lost 4 bases, J lost 1 base, and 21 bases lay in between.

V usage is TRBV20-1 and J usage is TRBJ2-7; 7 bases match TRBD1. With V trimmed by 5 bases and J by 0 bases, 7 bases remained unmatched. This CDR3 is 14 amino acids long. Looked up from germline, CDR1 is DFQATT and CDR2 is SNEGSKA (reference sequence). The CDR3 loop is CSAPRQGYSYEQYF. CDR3 sequence (DNA): TGCAGTGCTCCCAGACAGGGCTACTCCTACGAGCAGTACTTC.

The rearrangement links TRBV6-2 or TRBV6-3 to TRBJ2-1, with TRBD2 identical over 11 bases. The CDR3 sequence is 13 residues long. In germline, CDR1 is MNHEY, CDR2 SVGEGT. V lost 7 bases, J lost 9 bases, and 5 bases stayed unmatched. The DNA for the CDR3 is TGTGCCAGCAAGCTAGCGGGGGGAGCTGAGCAGTTCTTC. Encoded protein: CASKLAGGAEQFF.

The chain carries TRBV4-2 and TRBJ2-4; the D is unclear. The CDR3 totals 11 residues. In germline, CDR1 is LGHNA, CDR2 YNFKEQ. V lost 0 bases and J lost 14, with 8 bases in between. CDR3 nucleotides: TGTGCCAGCAGCCAAGAACACGCTAAGTACTTC. This translates into CASSQEHAKYF.

The sample holds one count of this clonotype. The chain has TRBV11-3 and TRBJ2-6, with a tentative D call TRBD1 (6 bases). Trimming shortened V by 5 bases and J by 1 base, and 9 bases separated the two germline ends. The CDR3 is 15 amino acids. CDR1 is SGHNT and CDR2 is YENEEA in the germline V gene. CDR3 in DNA: TGTGCCAGCAGCACAGGGATGTCTGGGGCCAACGTCCTGACTTTC. It translates to CASSTGMSGANVLTF.

The chain combines TRBV5-4 with TRBJ2-3, with D unresolved. The germline gives CDR1 SGHNT, CDR2 YYREEE (reference sequence). The germline V and J ends were trimmed by 4 bases and 1 base, with 16 bases remaining between them. The CDR3 is made up of 16 amino acids. The CDR3 bases are TGTGCCAGCAGCCCGGCGACCACCCGGGGCACAGATACGCAGTATTTT. This encodes CASSPATTRGTDTQYF.